The subject of this entry is one TCR beta chain. Antigen unknown. This CDR3 has 16 amino acids. Between the trimmed V and J ends, which lost 2 bases and 0 bases, there was a span of 8 bases. Germline CDR1 is KGHSH and CDR2 is LQKENI. This sample was taken from a study of a mutant IDH1 vaccine in newly diagnosed glioma. Study at large: Vaccination was launched 4-6 weeks after radiotherapy alone, or with temozolomide cycles.

The protocol was immunoSEQ multiplex PCR, while the TCRdb copy is restricted to in-frame clones and leaves out a portion. The sample includes about 66,000 clones, under 85% of them seen just once. Indicated time point: week 35, safety follow-up. The content of each vaccine dose was 300 ug of mutant IDH1 20-mer peptide, and topical imiquimod accompanied it. The chain joins TRBV18 to TRBJ1-6; no firm D call. The receptor was derived from a man aged 50 to 60 with glioma. This material consisted of PBMCs, taken from a glioma patient whose treatment included an IDH1 peptide vaccine. The CDR3 spells CASSPIGSSYNSPLHF. CDR3 in DNA: TGTGCCAGCTCACCAATTGGGAGCTCCTATAATTCACCCCTCCACTTT.